This T cell receptor (beta chain) was captured in a study of OX40 agonist ivuxolimab in advanced cancers. This clone is a singleton in its sample. Sequencing was performed with immunoSEQ multiplex PCR; in TCRdb, only in-frame clones are kept and a portion is missing. Among about 82,000 clones, about 86% were seen once, and the ten largest hold over 5%. The sequence was obtained from an adult with an advanced solid tumor such as melanoma, head and neck, liver or kidney cancer. The material sequenced was CD4+ or CD8+ T cells sorted from blood, taken in a trial of the OX40 agonist ivuxolimab.

Written as DNA, the CDR3 is TGCGCCAGCAGCCAAGAGGAAGGGCAGGGGAAGCAGTACTTC. Its protein product is CASSQEEGQGKQYF. This chain connects TRBV4-1 to TRBJ2-7; possible D gene TRBD1, 6 bases. The length of the CDR3 is 14 residues. Trimming shortened V by 0 bases and J by 8 bases, and 14 bases separated the two germline ends. Germline values: CDR1 MGHRA, CDR2 YSYEKL.